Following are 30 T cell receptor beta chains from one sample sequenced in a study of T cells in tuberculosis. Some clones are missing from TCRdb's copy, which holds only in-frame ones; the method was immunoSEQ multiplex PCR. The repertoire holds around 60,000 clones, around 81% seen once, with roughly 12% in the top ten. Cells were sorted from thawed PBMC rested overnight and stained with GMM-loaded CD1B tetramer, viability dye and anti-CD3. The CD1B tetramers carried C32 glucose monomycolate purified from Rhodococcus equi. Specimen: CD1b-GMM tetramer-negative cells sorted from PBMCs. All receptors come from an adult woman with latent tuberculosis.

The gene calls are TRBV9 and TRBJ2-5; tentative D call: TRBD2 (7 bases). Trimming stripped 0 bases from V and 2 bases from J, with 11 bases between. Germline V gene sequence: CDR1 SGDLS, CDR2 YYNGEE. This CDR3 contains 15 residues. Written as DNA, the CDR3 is TGTGCCAGCAGCGTAGGAGGGGGAGGGCAAGAGACCCAGTACTTC. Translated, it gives CASSVGGGGQETQYF.

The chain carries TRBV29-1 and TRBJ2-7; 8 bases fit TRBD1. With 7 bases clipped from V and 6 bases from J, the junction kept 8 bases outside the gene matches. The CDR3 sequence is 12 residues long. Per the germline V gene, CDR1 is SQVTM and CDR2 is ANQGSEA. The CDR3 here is CSGGTGGSEQYF. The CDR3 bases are TGCAGCGGCGGGACAGGTGGGAGCGAGCAGTACTTC.

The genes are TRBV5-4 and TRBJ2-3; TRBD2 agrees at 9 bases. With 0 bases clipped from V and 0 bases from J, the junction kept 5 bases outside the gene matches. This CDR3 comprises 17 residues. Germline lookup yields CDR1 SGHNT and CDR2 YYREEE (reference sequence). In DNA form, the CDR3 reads TGTGCCAGCAGCTTGGGGACTAGCGACCCTAGCACAGATACGCAGTATTTT. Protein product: CASSLGTSDPSTDTQYF.

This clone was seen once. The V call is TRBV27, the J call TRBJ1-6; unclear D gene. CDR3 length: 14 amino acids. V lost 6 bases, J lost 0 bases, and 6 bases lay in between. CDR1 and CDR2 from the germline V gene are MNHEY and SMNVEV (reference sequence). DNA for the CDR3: TGTGCCAGCAGCTACAGCTCCTATAATTCACCCCTCCACTTT. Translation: CASSYSSYNSPLHF.

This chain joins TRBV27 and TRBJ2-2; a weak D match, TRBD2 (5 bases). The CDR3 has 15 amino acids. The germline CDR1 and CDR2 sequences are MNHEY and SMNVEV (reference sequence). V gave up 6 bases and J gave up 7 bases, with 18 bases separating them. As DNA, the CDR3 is TGTGCCAGCAGGTTGGGGAGAGGGTTTGACGGGGAGCTGTTTTTT. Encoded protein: CASRLGRGFDGELFF.

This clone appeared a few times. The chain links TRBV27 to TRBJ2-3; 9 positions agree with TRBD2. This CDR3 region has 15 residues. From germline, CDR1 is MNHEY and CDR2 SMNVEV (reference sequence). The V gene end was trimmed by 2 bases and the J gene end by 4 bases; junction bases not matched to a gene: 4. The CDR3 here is CASSLGGGRADTQYF. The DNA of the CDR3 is TGTGCCAGCAGTTTAGGGGGCGGGAGGGCAGATACGCAGTATTTT.

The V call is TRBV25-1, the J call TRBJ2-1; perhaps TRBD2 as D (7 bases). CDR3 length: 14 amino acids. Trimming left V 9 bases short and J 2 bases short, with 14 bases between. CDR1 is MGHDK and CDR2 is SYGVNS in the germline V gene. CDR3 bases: TGTGCCAGAATTCGGGGGGCCACCTACAATGAGCAGTTCTTC. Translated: CARIRGATYNEQFF.

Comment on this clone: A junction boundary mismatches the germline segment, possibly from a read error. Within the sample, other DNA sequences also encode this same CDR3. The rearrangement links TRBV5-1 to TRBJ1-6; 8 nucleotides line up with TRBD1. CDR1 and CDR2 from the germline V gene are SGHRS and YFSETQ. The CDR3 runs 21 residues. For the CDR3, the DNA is TGCGCCAGCAGCCCTTACTACCGACCGGGACAGGCGCCCTCCTATAATTCCCCCCTCCACTTT. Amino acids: CASSPYYRPGQAPSYNSPLHF. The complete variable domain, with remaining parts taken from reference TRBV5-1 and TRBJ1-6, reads KAGVTQTPRYLIKTRGQQVTLSCSPISGHRSVSWYQQTPGQGLQFLFEYFSETQRNKGNFPGRFSGRQFSNSRSEMNVSTLELGDSALYLCASSPYYRPGQAPSYNSPLHFGNGTRLTVT.

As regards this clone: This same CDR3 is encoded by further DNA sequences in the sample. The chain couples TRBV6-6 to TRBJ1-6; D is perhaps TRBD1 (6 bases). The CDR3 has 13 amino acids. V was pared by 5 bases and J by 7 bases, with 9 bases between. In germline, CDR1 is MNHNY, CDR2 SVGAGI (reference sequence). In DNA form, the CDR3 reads TGTGCCAGCAGTCCGGGACAAAATTCACCCCTCCACTTT. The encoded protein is CASSPGQNSPLHF.

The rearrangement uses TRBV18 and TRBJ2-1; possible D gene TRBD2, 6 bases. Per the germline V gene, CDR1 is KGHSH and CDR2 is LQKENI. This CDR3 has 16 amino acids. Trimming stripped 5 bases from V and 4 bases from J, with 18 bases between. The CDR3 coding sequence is TGTGCCAGCTCATGGGGCCGCAGGGAGGCTTACAATGAGCAGTTCTTC. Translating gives CASSWGRREAYNEQFF.

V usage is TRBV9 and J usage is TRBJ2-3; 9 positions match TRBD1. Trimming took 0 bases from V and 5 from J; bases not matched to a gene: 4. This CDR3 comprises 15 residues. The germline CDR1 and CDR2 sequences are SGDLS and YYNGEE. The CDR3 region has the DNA TGTGCCAGCAGCGTAGACAGGGGGCCCGAAGATACGCAGTATTTT. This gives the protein CASSVDRGPEDTQYF. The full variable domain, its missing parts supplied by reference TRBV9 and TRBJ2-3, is DSGVTQTPKHLITATGQRVTLRCSPRSGDLSVYWYQQSLDQGLQFLIQYYNGEERAKGNILERFSAQQFPDLHSELNLSSLELGDSALYFCASSVDRGPEDTQYFGPGTRLTVL.

The CDR3 bases are TGTGCCAGCAGCCTTGACAGGGTTCGGTACGAGCAGTACTTC. Protein product: CASSLDRVRYEQYF. The chain recombines TRBV28 with TRBJ2-7; 7 bases map to TRBD1. The CDR3 loop spans 14 amino acids. Germline lookup yields CDR1 MDHEN and CDR2 SYDVKM. The J segment lost 4 bases and the V segment lost 6 bases, leaving 9 bases of the junction unmatched.

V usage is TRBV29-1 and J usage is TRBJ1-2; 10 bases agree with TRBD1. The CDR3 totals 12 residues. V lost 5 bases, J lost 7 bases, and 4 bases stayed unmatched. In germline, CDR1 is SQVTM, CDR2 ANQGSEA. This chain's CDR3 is CSVRQGALGYTF. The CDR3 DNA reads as TGCAGCGTTCGACAGGGGGCACTTGGCTACACCTTC.

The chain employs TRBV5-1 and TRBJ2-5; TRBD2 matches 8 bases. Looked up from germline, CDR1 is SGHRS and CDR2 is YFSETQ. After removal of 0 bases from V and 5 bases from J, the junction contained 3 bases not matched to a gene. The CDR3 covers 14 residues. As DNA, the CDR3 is TGCGCCAGCAGCTTGGGGACGGGGGGGGAGACCCAGTACTTC. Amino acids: CASSLGTGGETQYF.

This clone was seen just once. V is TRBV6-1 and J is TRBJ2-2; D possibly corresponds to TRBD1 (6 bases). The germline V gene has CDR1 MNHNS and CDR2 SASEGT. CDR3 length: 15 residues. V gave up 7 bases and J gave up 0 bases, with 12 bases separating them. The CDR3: CASTPGQPNTGELFF. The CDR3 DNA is TGTGCCAGCACTCCGGGACAACCGAACACCGGGGAGCTGTTTTTT.

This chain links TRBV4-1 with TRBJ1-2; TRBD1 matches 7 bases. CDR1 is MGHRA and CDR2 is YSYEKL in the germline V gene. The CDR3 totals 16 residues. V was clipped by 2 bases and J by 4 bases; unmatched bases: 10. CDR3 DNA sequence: TGCGCCAGCAGCCAAAGGGCAGGGGGAGACAGCTATGGCTACACCTTC. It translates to CASSQRAGGDSYGYTF.

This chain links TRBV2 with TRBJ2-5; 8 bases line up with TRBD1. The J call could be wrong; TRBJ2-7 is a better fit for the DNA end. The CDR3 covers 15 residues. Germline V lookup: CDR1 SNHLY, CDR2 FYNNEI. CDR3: CASSDRAGGGYEQYF. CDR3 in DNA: TGTGCCAGCAGTGACCGGGCAGGGGGCGGGTACGAGCAGTACTTC.

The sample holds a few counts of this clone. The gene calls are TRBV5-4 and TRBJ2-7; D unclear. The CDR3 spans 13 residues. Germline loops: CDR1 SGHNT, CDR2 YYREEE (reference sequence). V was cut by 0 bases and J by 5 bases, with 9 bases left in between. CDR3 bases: TGTGCCAGCAGCTTGGAACAGTACAACGAGCAGTACTTC. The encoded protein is CASSLEQYNEQYF.

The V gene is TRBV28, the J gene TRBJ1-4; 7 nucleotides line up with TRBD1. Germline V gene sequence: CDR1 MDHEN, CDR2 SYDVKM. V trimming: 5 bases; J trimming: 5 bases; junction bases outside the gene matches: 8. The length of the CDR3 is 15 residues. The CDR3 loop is CASSPPGQINEKLFF. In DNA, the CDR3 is TGTGCCAGCAGTCCCCCGGGACAGATCAATGAAAAACTGTTTTTT.

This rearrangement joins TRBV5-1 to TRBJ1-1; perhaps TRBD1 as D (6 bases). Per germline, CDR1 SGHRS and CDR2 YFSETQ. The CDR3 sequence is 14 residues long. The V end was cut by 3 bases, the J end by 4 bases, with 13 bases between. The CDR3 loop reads CASSSLQGITEAFF. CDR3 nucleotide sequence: TGCGCCAGCAGCTCTCTTCAGGGGATCACTGAAGCTTTCTTT.

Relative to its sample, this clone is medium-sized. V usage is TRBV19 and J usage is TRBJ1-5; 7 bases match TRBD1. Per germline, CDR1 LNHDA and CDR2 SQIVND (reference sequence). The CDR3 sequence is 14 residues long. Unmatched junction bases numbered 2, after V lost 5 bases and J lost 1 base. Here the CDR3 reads CASSATGSNQPQHF. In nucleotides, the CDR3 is TGTGCCAGTAGTGCGACAGGGAGCAATCAGCCCCAGCATTTT.

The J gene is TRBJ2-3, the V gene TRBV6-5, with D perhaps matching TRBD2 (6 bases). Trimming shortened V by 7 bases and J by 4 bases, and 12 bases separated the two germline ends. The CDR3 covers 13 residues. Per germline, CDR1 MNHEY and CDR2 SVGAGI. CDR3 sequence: CASTRGTPDTQYF. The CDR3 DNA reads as TGTGCCAGCACCCGCGGGACCCCAGATACGCAGTATTTT.

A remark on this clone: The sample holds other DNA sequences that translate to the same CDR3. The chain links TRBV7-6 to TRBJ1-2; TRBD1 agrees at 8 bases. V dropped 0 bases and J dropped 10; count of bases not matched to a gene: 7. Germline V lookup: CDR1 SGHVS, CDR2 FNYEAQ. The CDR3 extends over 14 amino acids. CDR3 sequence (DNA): TGTGCCAGCAGCTTAGCGCTGACAGGGGTAGACTACACCTTC. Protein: CASSLALTGVDYTF. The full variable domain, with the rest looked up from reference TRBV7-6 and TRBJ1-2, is GAGVSQSPRYKVTKRGQDVALRCDPISGHVSLYWYRQALGQGPEFLTYFNYEAQQDKSGLPNDRFSAERPEGSISTLTIQRTEQRDSAMYRCASSLALTGVDYTFGSGTRLTVV.

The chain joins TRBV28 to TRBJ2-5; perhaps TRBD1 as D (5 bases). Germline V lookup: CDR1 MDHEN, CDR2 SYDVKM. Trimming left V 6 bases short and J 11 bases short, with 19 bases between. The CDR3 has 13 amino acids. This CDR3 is CASRSIGAREQYF. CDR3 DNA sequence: TGTGCCAGCAGGTCCATAGGGGCCCGTGAGCAGTACTTC.

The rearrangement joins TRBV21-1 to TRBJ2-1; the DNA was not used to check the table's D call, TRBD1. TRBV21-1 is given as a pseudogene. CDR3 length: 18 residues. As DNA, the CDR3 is TGTGCCAGCAGCAAAGCGGTGGGGCCGGACAGATTTCACAATGAGCAGTTCTTC. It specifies CASSKAVGPDRFHNEQFF.

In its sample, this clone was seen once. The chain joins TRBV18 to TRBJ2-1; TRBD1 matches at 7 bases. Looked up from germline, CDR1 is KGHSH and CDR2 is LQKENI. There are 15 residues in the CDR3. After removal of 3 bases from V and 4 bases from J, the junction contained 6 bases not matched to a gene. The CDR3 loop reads CASSPRTGNYNEQFF. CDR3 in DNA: TGTGCCAGCTCACCTAGGACAGGCAATTACAATGAGCAGTTCTTC.

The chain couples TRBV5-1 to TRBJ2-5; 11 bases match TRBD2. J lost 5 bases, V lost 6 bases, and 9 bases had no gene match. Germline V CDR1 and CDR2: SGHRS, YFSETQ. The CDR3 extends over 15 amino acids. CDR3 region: CASTPTSGESETQYF. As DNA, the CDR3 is TGCGCCAGCACCCCGACTAGCGGGGAATCGGAGACCCAGTACTTC.

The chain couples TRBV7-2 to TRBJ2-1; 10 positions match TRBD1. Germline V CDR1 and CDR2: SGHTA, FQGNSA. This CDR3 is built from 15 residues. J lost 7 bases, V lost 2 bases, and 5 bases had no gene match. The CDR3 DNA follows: TGTGCCAGCAGCTTACGACAGGGGGCATGGAATGAGCAGTTCTTC. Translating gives CASSLRQGAWNEQFF.

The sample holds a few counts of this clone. CDR3 sequence reads: CASSFEPGQGTYEQYF. For the CDR3, the DNA is TGTGCCAGCAGCTTCGAACCGGGACAGGGCACCTACGAGCAGTACTTC. The chain carries TRBV7-9 and TRBJ2-7, with TRBD1 identical over 9 bases. Germline-derived CDR1 and CDR2 are SEHNR and FQNEAQ (reference sequence). CDR3 length: 16 residues. Trimming took 3 bases from V and 2 from J; bases not matched to a gene: 8.

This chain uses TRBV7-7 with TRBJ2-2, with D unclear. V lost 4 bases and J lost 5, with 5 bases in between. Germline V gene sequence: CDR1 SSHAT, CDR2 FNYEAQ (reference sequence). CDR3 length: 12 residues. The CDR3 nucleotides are TGTGCCAGCAGCTACGGGACCGGGGAGCTGTTTTTT. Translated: CASSYGTGELFF. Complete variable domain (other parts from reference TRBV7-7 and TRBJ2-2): GAGVSQSPRYKVTKRGQDVTLRCDPISSHATLYWYQQALGQGPEFLTYFNYEAQPDKSGLPSDRFSAERPEGSISTLTIQRTEQRDSAMYRCASSYGTGELFFGEGSRLTVL.